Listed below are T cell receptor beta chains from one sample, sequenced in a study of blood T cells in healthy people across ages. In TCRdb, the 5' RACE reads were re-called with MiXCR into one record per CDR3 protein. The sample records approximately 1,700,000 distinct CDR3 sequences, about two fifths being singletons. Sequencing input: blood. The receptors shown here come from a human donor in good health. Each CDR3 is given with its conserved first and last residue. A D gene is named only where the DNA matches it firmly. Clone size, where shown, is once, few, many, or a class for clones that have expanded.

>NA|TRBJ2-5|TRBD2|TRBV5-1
TGCGCCAGCAGTTTCATCCCTAGCGGGCAAGAGACCCAGTACTTC
CASSFIPSGQETQYF
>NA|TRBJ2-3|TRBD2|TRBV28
TGTGCCAGCAGTTATCAGGGCGGGGGTAACACAGATACGCAGTATTTT
CASSYQGGGNTDTQYF
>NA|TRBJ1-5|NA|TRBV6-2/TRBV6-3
TGTGCCAGCACTCAGGGCGGGCTGGATCAGCCCCAGCATTTT
CASTQGGLDQPQHF
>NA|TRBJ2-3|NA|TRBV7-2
TGTGCCAGCAGCTTTTGGACAGATGTGGATACGCAGTATTTT
CASSFWTDVDTQYF
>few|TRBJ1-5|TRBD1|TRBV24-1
TGTGCCACCAGTGACCCGACAGGGGGCACGGATCAGCCCCAGCATTTT
CATSDPTGGTDQPQHF
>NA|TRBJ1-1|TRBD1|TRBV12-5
TGTGCTAGTGGTTTGCCAGGGGGCCCCACTGAAGCTTTCTTT
CASGLPGGPTEAFF
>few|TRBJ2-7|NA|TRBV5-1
TGCGCCAGCAGCTCCCCCGGAATCTACGAGCAGTACTTC
CASSSPGIYEQYF
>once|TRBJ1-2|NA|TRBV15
TGTGCCACTTTCAAGGCGTGGGGGGCGGAAGGCTACACCTTC
CATFKAWGAEGYTF
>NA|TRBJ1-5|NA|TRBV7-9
TGTGCCAGCAGCTCGGCCAGCAGCAATCAGCCCCAGCATTTT
CASSSASSNQPQHF
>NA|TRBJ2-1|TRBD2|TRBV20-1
TGCAGTGCTAGATCTAGCGGGGGGGCGTCCTACAATGAGCAGTTCTTC
CSARSSGGASYNEQFF
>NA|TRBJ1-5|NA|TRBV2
TGTGCCAGCAGTGAGTTAGGGGGGAGACAGCCCCAGCATTTT
CASSELGGRQPQHF
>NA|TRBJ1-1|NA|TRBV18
TGTGCCAGCTCACCAAACACGGCTGGGATGAACACTGAAGCTTTCTTT
CASSPNTAGMNTEAFF
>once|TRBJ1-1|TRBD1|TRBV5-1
TGCGCCAGCAGCCTGGGACAGCTGAACATTGAAGCTTTCTTT
CASSLGQLNIEAFF
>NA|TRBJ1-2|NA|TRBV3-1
TGTGCCAGCAGCCGAGGGTTCGACTATGGCTACACCTTC
CASSRGFDYGYTF
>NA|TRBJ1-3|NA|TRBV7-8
TGTGCCAGCAGCTTAGTAATTGGGTTCGGAAACACCATATATTTT
CASSLVIGFGNTIYF
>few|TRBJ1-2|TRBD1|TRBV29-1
TGCAGCGTTACCGGGACAGAAACTCCAGCAAACTATGGCTACACCTTC
CSVTGTETPANYGYTF
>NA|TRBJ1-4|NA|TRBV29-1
TGCAGCGTAAGCTTTCTGAATGAAAGACTGTTTTTT
CSVSFLNERLFF